This T cell receptor beta chain was observed in a study of blood T cell repertoires in COVID-19. This CDR3 has 14 amino acids. V was trimmed by 7 bases and J by 5 bases, leaving 17 bases between them. Germline V gives CDR1 SEHNR, CDR2 FQNEAQ (reference sequence). Clones were read by immunoSEQ multiplex PCR, and TCRdb kept only the in-frame ones, dropping some. Of fewer than 200,000 clones in the sample, almost 85% were seen once. The sequence came from a man aged 35 to 55 who had recovered from COVID-19. The chain joins TRBV7-9 to TRBJ1-1; no reliable D call. Sequenced sample: peripheral blood. CDR3 region: CASIKSSGKTEAFF. The CDR3 region has the DNA TGTGCCAGCATAAAATCTAGCGGGAAAACTGAAGCTTTCTTT.